Following are 13 T cell receptor beta chains from one sample sequenced in a study of shared clonotypes between healthy human individuals. Clones were sequenced by immunoSEQ multiplex PCR, and TCRdb holds only the in-frame ones, with some missing. Among over a million clones listed, roughly 97% were seen once. The sequencing sample was made of naive CD4+ T cells sorted from blood. Regarding subset: CD45RA+ positively selected. Receptors originate from a man under 40 in good health.

The DNA for the CDR3 is TGTGCCAGCTCAGACATCGGGATAGGAGAGACCCAGTACTTC. This gives the protein CASSDIGIGETQYF. The chain uses TRBV18 and TRBJ2-5, with a possible D match to TRBD2 (5 bases). Per the germline V gene, CDR1 is KGHSH and CDR2 is LQKENI. The V gene lost 5 bases and the J gene lost 4 bases, with 14 bases spanning the gap. The CDR3 is 14 amino acids.

The rearrangement joins TRBV28 to TRBJ1-4; D remains unclear. The CDR3 spans 12 residues. The ends were cut back, 8 bases at V and 1 base at J, with 5 bases in the middle. Germline lookup yields CDR1 MDHEN and CDR2 SYDVKM. The CDR3 bases are TGTGCCAGCGGAGTAACTAATGAAAAACTGTTTTTT. Translation: CASGVTNEKLFF.

This chain connects TRBV30 to TRBJ1-2, with a weak D call TRBD1 (5 bases). Trimming stripped 3 bases from V and 11 bases from J, with 19 bases between. Germline V lookup: CDR1 GTSNPN, CDR2 SVGIG (reference sequence). CDR3 length: 13 amino acids. CDR3 sequence reads: CAWRSGPSEAYTF. CDR3 DNA sequence: TGTGCCTGGAGGTCGGGACCCTCGGAGGCTTACACCTTC. The full variable domain, with the rest looked up from reference TRBV30 and TRBJ1-2, is SQTIHQWPATLVQPVGSPLSLECTVEGTSNPNLYWYRQAAGRGLQLLFYSVGIGQISSEVPQNLSASRPQDRQFILSSKKLLLSDSGFYLCAWRSGPSEAYTFGSGTRLTVV.

Details on this clone: Distinct nucleotide sequences in the sample also encode this CDR3. The chain combines TRBV6-5 with TRBJ1-4; TRBD1 is a possible D gene (5 bases). V was cut by 2 bases and J by 3 bases, with 7 bases left in between. There are 14 residues in the CDR3. Germline values: CDR1 MNHEY, CDR2 SVGAGI. The CDR3 DNA reads as TGTGCCAGCAGTTACCGGGGGGCTAATGAAAAACTGTTTTTT. The encoded protein is CASSYRGANEKLFF.

V usage is TRBV7-6 and J usage is TRBJ1-5, with D uncertain. Trimming shortened V by 3 bases and J by 3 bases, and 3 bases separated the two germline ends. Germline CDR1 and CDR2: SGHVS and FNYEAQ. The CDR3 spans 12 residues. The CDR3 DNA reads TGTGCCAGCAGCTTTCTCAATCAGCCCCAGCATTTT. Protein: CASSFLNQPQHF.

The chain couples TRBV5-1 to TRBJ2-7; 7 bases align to TRBD2. The CDR3 extends over 13 amino acids. The V gene end was trimmed by 4 bases and the J gene end by 4 bases; junction bases not matched to a gene: 5. Germline CDR1 reads SGHRS; CDR2 reads YFSETQ. The CDR3 DNA reads as TGCGCCAGCAGCGGGGACTACCTTTACGAGCAGTACTTC. This gives the protein CASSGDYLYEQYF.

J is TRBJ2-7 and V is TRBV21-1. TRBV21-1 is listed as a pseudogene. The CDR3 runs 14 residues. CDR3: CASSKSTGTYEQYF. Here the CDR3 DNA reads TGTGCCAGCAGCAAAAGTACGGGCACCTACGAGCAGTACTTC.

The chain couples TRBV2 to TRBJ1-1; no definite D call. The CDR3 contains 13 residues. The germline CDR1 and CDR2 sequences are SNHLY and FYNNEI. The V end lost 4 bases, the J end lost 3 bases, and 9 bases lay between the germline ends. CDR3 in DNA: TGTGCCAGCAGTGCTGCCGAGTACACTGAAGCTTTCTTT. Encoded protein: CASSAAEYTEAFF.

The chain combines TRBV28 with TRBJ1-2; a possible D gene is TRBD1 (5 bases). CDR1 and CDR2 (germline): MDHEN, SYDVKM. V shed 6 bases and J shed 2 bases, with 13 bases lying between them. This CDR3 is 14 amino acids long. This chain's CDR3 is CASSVPGRNYGYTF. The CDR3 coding sequence is TGTGCCAGCAGCGTACCGGGACGGAACTATGGCTACACCTTC.

The chain joins TRBV9 to TRBJ2-3; D is ambiguous. Trimming cost V 4 bases and J 4 bases, with 16 bases left between them. The V gene's germline CDR1 is SGDLS and CDR2 YYNGEE. CDR3 length: 15 amino acids. The CDR3 loop is CASSPVGNGADTQYF. CDR3 coding DNA: TGTGCCAGCAGCCCCGTAGGTAATGGGGCAGATACGCAGTATTTT.

The rearrangement joins TRBV5-1 to TRBJ2-1, with TRBD1 matching 7 bases. Germline lookup yields CDR1 SGHRS and CDR2 YFSETQ. Losses at the gene ends were 3 bases for V and 3 bases for J; bases not matched to a gene: 12. The CDR3 totals 17 residues. The CDR3 here is CASSSGTADTIYNEQFF. CDR3 bases: TGCGCCAGCAGCTCTGGGACAGCCGATACCATCTACAATGAGCAGTTCTTC.

The chain combines TRBV2 with TRBJ2-1, with 9 bases matching TRBD2. CDR1 and CDR2 (germline): SNHLY, FYNNEI. V lost 7 bases and J lost 0; bases outside the gene matches: 13. The CDR3 is made up of 18 amino acids. In DNA, the CDR3 is TGTGCCAGCATCTTGGATAGCGGGAGACCAAGCTCCTACAATGAGCAGTTCTTC. Its translation: CASILDSGRPSSYNEQFF.

This chain links TRBV2 with TRBJ1-1; 8 bases agree with TRBD1. There are 13 residues in the CDR3. Germline-derived CDR1 and CDR2 are SNHLY and FYNNEI. Unmatched junction bases numbered 5, after V lost 7 bases and J lost 4 bases. The CDR3: CASTSDRVTEAFF. DNA for the CDR3: TGTGCCAGCACCTCGGACAGGGTCACTGAAGCTTTCTTT.